The T cell receptor (beta chain) described here comes from a study of blood T cell repertoires in COVID-19 (dated by TCRdb to the early 2020s). Regarding the complete study: Collaborator samples came from the United States, Italy and Spain and covered acute and convalescent phases of COVID-19. The prospective study material was composed of cDNA or gDNA derived from T cells, B-cell-depleted T cells, or PBMCs. Deeply sampled blood TCRbeta repertoires from subjects exposed to, actively infected with, or recovered from COVID-19 were included in the dataset. Where available, HLA class I and class II types were obtained from metadata supplied by the sample provider rather than from assay-based typing. The repertoires were released in a freely available public database meant as a resource for research on the immune response to SARS-CoV-2. Nearly every sample came with metadata listing a de-identified subject ID, COVID-19 status, age in years and sex. Samples were obtained from the ongoing ImmuneRACE study (first 160 participants) and from some 1,300 subjects provided by 6 global collaborators. On the study overall, not on this receptor specifically: Clinical and demographic metadata were provided uncurated, with the amount varying by source and participant.

Enrolling through a virtual design, the prospective study's participants ranged in age from roughly 18 to 95 years and lived across approximately 25 United States geographic areas. Cohort assignment in the prospective study relied on participant-reported clinical history from a screening survey and a study questionnaire. ImmuneRACE Cohort 3 recovered participants were defined by two consecutive negative NP/OP PCR tests, healthcare professional clearance, or symptom resolution. Mobile phlebotomists in the prospective study collected whole blood, serum and a nasopharyngeal or oropharyngeal swab from every participant. Additional blood draws and questionnaires over an approximately two-month period could optionally be provided by prospective study participants. Blood samples from the prospective study were shipped frozen or at room temperature prior to DNA extraction. TCRbeta CDR3 regions were amplified from genomic DNA by means of the immunoSEQ Assay, a bias-controlled multiplex PCR. Processing in the source paper ran as follows. The number of nucleated cells in each sample was estimated from the amplification of reference gene primers within the assay. To quantify the absolute abundance of each unique TCRbeta CDR3 rearrangement, sequence reads were collapsed and filtered. For each sample, productive Simpson clonality was calculated as the square root of Simpson's diversity index over productive rearrangements. In TCRdb, the immuneACCESS table is reduced to in-frame sequences with V and J assigned. These tables do not hold every clone; where another copy was compared, an unresolved V gene accounts for under half, and the others remain unexplained. V, J and clone size derive from that table, while D and trimming were established from the DNA sequence. For this sample there are about 140,000 clones; 75% to 80% appear just once. Around 3% of the sample comes from the top ten.

The germline V gene encodes CDR1 MNHEY and CDR2 SMNVEV (reference sequence). Trimming removed 8 bases from V and 4 bases from J, leaving 12 bases between the germline ends. Reading from cysteine to phenylalanine, the CDR3 counts 12 amino acids. Only the CDR3 region is kept as DNA, spanning 36 bases read in frame from base 1. As regards this clone: Its antigen is still unknown. No base quality information exists; no much larger clone differs at one position.

Rearrangement joined TRBV27 to TRBJ2-7, and possibly TRBD1, on 5 matching bases. What was sequenced was PBMCs or T cells enriched from blood (not recorded which). This clonotype was obtained from a woman aged 45-59 years who had recovered from COVID-19. The CDR3 region: CASGQGRYEQYF. The DNA sequence reads TGTGCCAGCGGGCAGGGTCGGTACGAGCAGTACTTC.